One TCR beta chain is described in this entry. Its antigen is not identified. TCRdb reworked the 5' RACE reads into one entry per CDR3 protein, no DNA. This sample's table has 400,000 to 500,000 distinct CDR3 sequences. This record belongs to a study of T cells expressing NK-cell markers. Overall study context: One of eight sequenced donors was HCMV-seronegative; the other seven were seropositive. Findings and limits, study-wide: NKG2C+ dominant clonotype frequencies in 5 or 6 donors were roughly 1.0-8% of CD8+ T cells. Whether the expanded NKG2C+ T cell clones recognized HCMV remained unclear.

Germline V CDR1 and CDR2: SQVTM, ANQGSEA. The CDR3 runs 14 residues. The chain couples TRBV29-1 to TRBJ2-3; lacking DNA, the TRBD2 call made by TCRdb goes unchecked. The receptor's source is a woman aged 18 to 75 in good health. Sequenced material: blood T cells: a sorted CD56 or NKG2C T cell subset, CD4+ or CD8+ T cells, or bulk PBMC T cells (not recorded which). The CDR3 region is CSVRRGPGTDTQYF.